This T cell receptor (beta chain) was observed in a study of blood T cell repertoires in COVID-19. Study-wide background: Sites in the United States, Italy and Spain provided acute and convalescent COVID-19 samples. The cDNA or gDNA used as material had been derived from T cells, B-cell-depleted T cells, or PBMCs.

The CDR3 runs 14 residues. CDR1 and CDR2 (germline): KGHDR, SFDVKD. V dropped 9 bases and J dropped 6 bases, with 18 bases sitting between them. Per the original data handling: Quantification of nucleated cells was approximated via reference gene primer amplification. Sequenced by immunoSEQ multiplex PCR; TCRdb stores in-frame clones only, minus some. V and J calls and clone size are given by that table; D and trimming were obtained from the DNA. The sample includes hundreds of thousands of clones, 85% to 90% of them seen just once. The chain couples TRBV24-1 to TRBJ2-3, with TRBD1 as a possible D gene (7 bases). Sequences were obtained from peripheral blood. The source of this sequence is a woman aged 18-35 years with acute or convalescent COVID-19. In DNA, the CDR3 is TGTGCCACCCGCACCCAGGGGGGAGGTGATACGCAGTATTTT. It is translated as CATRTQGGGDTQYF.